This T cell receptor beta chain was identified in a study of Ad26.COV2.S vaccination and SARS-CoV-2 variants. Sequencing was performed with immunoSEQ multiplex PCR; in TCRdb, only in-frame clones are kept and a portion is missing. The table records approximately 300,000 clones, about 86% of them present only once. Treatment meaning: about 20 received Ad26.COV2.S at low or high dose, single or two shots; about 5 received placebo; per-sample allocation not given. Samples came from day 63 after the first vaccine or placebo injection. CDR3 length equals 14 residues. Germline V CDR1 and CDR2: SGHRS, YFSETQ. V shed 4 bases, J shed 1 base, and the junction held 4 bases outside the gene matches.

The chain uses TRBV5-1 and TRBJ2-5; TRBD1 matches at 7 bases. The receptor was isolated from a person between 18 and 65 years old who received the Ad26.COV2.S COVID-19 vaccine or a placebo. Sequences were derived from peripheral blood, sampled in a trial of Ad26.COV2.S vaccine versus placebo. The CDR3: CASSPGQPQETQYF. In DNA, the CDR3 is TGCGCCAGCAGCCCGGGACAGCCCCAAGAGACCCAGTACTTC.